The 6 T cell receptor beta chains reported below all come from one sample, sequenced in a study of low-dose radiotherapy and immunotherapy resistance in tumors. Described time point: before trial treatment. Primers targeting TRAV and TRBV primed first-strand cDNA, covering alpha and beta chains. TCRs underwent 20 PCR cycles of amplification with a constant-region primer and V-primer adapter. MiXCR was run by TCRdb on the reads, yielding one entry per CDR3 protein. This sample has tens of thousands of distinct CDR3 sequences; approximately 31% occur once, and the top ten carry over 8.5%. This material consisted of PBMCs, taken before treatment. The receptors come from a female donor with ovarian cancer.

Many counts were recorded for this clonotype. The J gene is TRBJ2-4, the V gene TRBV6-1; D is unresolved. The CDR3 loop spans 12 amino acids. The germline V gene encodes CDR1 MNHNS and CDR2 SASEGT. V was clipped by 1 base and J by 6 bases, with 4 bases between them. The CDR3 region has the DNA TGTGCCAGCAGTGAAGGGCTAAACATTCAGTACTTC. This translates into CASSEGLNIQYF.

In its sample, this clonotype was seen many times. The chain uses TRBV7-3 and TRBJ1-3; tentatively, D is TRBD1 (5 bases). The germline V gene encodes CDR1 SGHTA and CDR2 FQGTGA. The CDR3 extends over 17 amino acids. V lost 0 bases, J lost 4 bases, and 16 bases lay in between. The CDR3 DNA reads TGTGCCAGCAGCTTAACACCGGGGGGAACACCCGGAAACACCATATATTTT. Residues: CASSLTPGGTPGNTIYF. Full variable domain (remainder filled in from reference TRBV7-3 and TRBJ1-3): GAGVSQTPSNKVTEKGKYVELRCDPISGHTALYWYRQSLGQGPEFLIYFQGTGAADDSGLPNDRFFAVRPEGSVSTLKIQRTERGDSAVYLCASSLTPGGTPGNTIYFGEGSWLTVV.

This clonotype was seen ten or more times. The chain's CDR3 is CASNQRTNSPLHF. In DNA form, the CDR3 reads TGTGCCAGTAACCAGCGGACAAATTCACCCCTCCACTTT. V is TRBV19 and J is TRBJ1-6; D is perhaps TRBD1 (5 bases). Germline V CDR1 and CDR2: LNHDA, SQIVND (reference sequence). V lost 7 bases and J lost 7, with 11 bases in between. This CDR3 comprises 13 residues.

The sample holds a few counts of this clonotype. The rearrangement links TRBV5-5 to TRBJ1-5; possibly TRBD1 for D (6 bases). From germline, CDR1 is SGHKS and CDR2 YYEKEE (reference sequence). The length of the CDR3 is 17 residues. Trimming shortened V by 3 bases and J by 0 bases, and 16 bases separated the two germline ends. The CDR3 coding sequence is TGTGCCAGCAGCTCATATCCGCGGACAGATAGCAATCAGCCCCAGCATTTT. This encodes CASSSYPRTDSNQPQHF. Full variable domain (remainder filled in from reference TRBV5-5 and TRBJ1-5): DAGVTQSPTHLIKTRGQQVTLRCSPISGHKSVSWYQQVLGQGPQFIFQYYEKEERGRGNFPDRFSARQFPNYSSELNVNALLLGDSALYLCASSSYPRTDSNQPQHFGDGTRLSIL.

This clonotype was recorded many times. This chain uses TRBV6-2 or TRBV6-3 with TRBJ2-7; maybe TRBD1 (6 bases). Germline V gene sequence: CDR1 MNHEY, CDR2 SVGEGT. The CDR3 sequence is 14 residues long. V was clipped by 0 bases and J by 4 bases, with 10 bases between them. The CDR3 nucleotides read TGTGCCAGCAGTTACTCGGGCAGGGGATACGAGCAGTACTTC. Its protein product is CASSYSGRGYEQYF.

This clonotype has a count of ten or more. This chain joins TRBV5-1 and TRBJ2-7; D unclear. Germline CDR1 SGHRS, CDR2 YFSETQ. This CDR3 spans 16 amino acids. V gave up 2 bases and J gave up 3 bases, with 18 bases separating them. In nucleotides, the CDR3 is TGCGCCAGCAGCTTAATCGGCGCTTTGGAAGGCTACGAGCAGTACTTC. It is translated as CASSLIGALEGYEQYF.